Each of the 16 T cell receptor beta chains below was sequenced from the same sample in a study of T cells expressing NK-cell markers. TCRdb re-called the 5' RACE reads and gives one entry per CDR3 protein, without DNA. The table for this sample gives a few hundred thousand distinct CDR3 sequences. The sequencing sample was made of blood T cells: a sorted CD56 or NKG2C T cell subset, CD4+ or CD8+ T cells, or bulk PBMC T cells (not recorded which). The source of these receptors is a man between 18 and 35 years old in good health.

This sequence joins TRBV6-2 or TRBV6-3 and TRBJ2-7; no DNA is available, so the TRBD2 call from TCRdb remains unchecked. The CDR3 covers 13 residues. The germline CDR1 and CDR2 sequences are MNHEY and SVGEGT. The CDR3 sequence: CAGSTSPPVEQYF.

The CDR3 reads CASSLVRRAHNEQFF. The gene calls are TRBV12-3 or TRBV12-4 and TRBJ2-1; the D call from TCRdb, TRBD2, cannot be confirmed without DNA. CDR3 length equals 15 residues.

The chain uses TRBV12-3 or TRBV12-4 and TRBJ1-5; TCRdb reports TRBD1, a call that lacks DNA to check it against. The CDR3 is made up of 15 amino acids. The CDR3 here is CASSFGGGAGQPQHF.

V gene TRBV12-3 or TRBV12-4 combines with J gene TRBJ2-5; TCRdb's D gene call, TRBD1, goes unchecked for lack of DNA. This CDR3 has 13 residues. The CDR3 region is CASTSGTGGTQYF.

V and J are TRBV20-1 and TRBJ2-3; checking the TCRdb D call of TRBD1 is not possible without DNA. The CDR3 totals 16 residues. Germline V CDR1 and CDR2: DFQATT, SNEGSKA (reference sequence). This CDR3 reads CSARLGAGAYTDTQYF.

This chain links TRBV5-5 with TRBJ2-1; TCRdb returns TRBD1, unconfirmable since there is no DNA. This CDR3 is built from 17 residues. Germline CDR1 is SGHKS and CDR2 is YYEKEE (reference sequence). This CDR3 is CASSLFGSGSPYNEQFF.

The chain couples TRBV6-1 to TRBJ1-2. The V gene's germline CDR1 is MNHNS and CDR2 SASEGT. This CDR3 contains 13 residues. CDR3 sequence reads: CASTSGPNYGYTF.

The V call is TRBV5-1, the J call TRBJ2-1; TCRdb gives TRBD2 as the D gene, but with no DNA this cannot be confirmed. The germline V gene has CDR1 SGHRS and CDR2 YFSETQ. The CDR3 is made up of 16 amino acids. CDR3: CASSLLTSGQNNEQFF. The full variable domain, rest sourced from reference TRBV5-1 and TRBJ2-1, is KAGVTQTPRYLIKTRGQQVTLSCSPISGHRSVSWYQQTPGQGLQFLFEYFSETQRNKGNFPGRFSGRQFSNSRSEMNVSTLELGDSALYLCASSLLTSGQNNEQFFGPGTRLTVL.

J is TRBJ2-7 and V is TRBV28; TCRdb's D call, TRBD1, is unchecked because there is no DNA. CDR3 length equals 16 residues. The V gene's germline CDR1 is MDHEN and CDR2 SYDVKM. This chain's CDR3 is CASSPLLWDRVYEQYF.

The V call is TRBV5-1, the J call TRBJ2-5; the D call of TRBD2 rests on TCRdb alone, since no DNA is present to check it. The CDR3 length is 15 residues. In germline, CDR1 is SGHRS, CDR2 YFSETQ. This CDR3 reads CASSFVGGPEETQYF.

V gene TRBV20-1 combines with J gene TRBJ2-3; the TCRdb D gene call, TRBD1, has no DNA to confirm it. The CDR3 covers 15 residues. Germline V lookup: CDR1 DFQATT, CDR2 SNEGSKA (reference sequence). The CDR3 sequence is CSARAGTGIADTQYF.

This chain connects TRBV5-1 to TRBJ1-1. CDR3 length equals 14 residues. Germline CDR1 SGHRS, CDR2 YFSETQ. This CDR3 is CASSLGALNTEAFF.

This sequence joins TRBV21-1 and TRBJ2-2. TRBV21-1 counts as a pseudogene. The length of the CDR3 is 15 residues. The CDR3 region is CASSRRPRITGELFF.

V is TRBV29-1 and J is TRBJ1-5. This CDR3 is 13 amino acids long. In germline, CDR1 is SQVTM, CDR2 ANQGSEA. The CDR3 loop is CSVAWVGNQPQHF.

The chain joins TRBV12-3 or TRBV12-4 to TRBJ1-3; TCRdb returns TRBD1, unconfirmable since there is no DNA. The CDR3 length is 15 residues. CDR3 residues: CASSLSGDSGNTIYF.

This chain links TRBV11-1 with TRBJ2-1; TCRdb's D call, TRBD2, is unchecked because there is no DNA. Per the germline V gene, CDR1 is SGHAT and CDR2 is FQDESV (reference sequence). The CDR3 is 16 residues long. CDR3 sequence: CASSSTRDLNYNEQFF.